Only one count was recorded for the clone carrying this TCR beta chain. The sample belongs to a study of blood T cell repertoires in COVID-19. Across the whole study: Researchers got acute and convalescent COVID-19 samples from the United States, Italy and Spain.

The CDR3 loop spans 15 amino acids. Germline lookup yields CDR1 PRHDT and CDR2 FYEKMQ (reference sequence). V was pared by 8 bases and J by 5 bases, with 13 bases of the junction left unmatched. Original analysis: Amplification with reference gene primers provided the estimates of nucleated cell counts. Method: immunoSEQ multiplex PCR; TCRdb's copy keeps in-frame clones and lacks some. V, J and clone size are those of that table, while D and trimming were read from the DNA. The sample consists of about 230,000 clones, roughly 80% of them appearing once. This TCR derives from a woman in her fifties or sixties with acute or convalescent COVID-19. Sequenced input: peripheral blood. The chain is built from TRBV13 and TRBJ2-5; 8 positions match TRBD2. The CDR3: CASGTRGSKRETQYF. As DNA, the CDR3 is TGTGCCAGCGGGACTAGGGGTAGTAAGAGGGAGACCCAGTACTTC.